Following are 21 T cell receptor beta chains from one sample sequenced in a study of cytomegalovirus exposure and HLA in healthy donors. With 60 Vbeta and 13 Jbeta primers, the PCR was carried out. Assay used: immunoSEQ multiplex PCR; TCRdb lists only in-frame clones, some missing. The table lists fewer than 30,000 clones, roughly 66% of them singletons. The sample comprised PBMCs. All receptors derive from a male donor in good health and CMV-seropositive.

This clone was found a few times. The chain has TRBV7-8 and TRBJ1-5, with 9 bases fitting TRBD1. Losses at the gene ends were 5 bases for V and 6 bases for J; bases not matched to a gene: 5. Germline CDR1 and CDR2: SGHVS and FQNEAQ. CDR3 size: 14 residues. CDR3 region: CASSRQGGIQPQHF. CDR3 bases: TGTGCCAGCAGCCGACAGGGGGGAATTCAGCCCCAGCATTTT. Together with reference TRBV7-8 and TRBJ1-5, the CDR3 gives the full variable domain: GAGVSQSPRYKVAKRGQDVALRCDPISGHVSLFWYQQALGQGPEFLTYFQNEAQLDKSGLPSDRFFAERPEGSVSTLKIQRTQQEDSAVYLCASSRQGGIQPQHFGDGTRLSIL.

V gene TRBV10-2 combines with J gene TRBJ1-2, with 8 bases that match TRBD1. Losses at the gene ends were 0 bases for V and 3 bases for J; bases not matched to a gene: 6. The CDR3 spans 16 residues. The germline gives CDR1 WSHSY, CDR2 SAAADI. CDR3 sequence: CASSESTGALYYGYTF. In DNA form, the CDR3 reads TGCGCCAGCAGTGAGTCGACAGGGGCCCTCTACTATGGCTACACCTTC.

V is TRBV5-6 and J is TRBJ1-2; D perhaps matches TRBD1 (5 bases). The V gene's germline CDR1 is SGHDT and CDR2 YYEEEE. CDR3 length equals 15 residues. V lost 1 base, J lost 1 base, and 11 bases lay in between. The CDR3 loop reads CASSLRGVHNYGYTF. The CDR3 region has the DNA TGTGCCAGCAGCTTGCGGGGGGTCCATAACTATGGCTACACCTTC.

CDR3 in amino acids: CASSPETGHYGYTF. The CDR3 DNA sequence: TGTGCCAGCTCACCGGAGACAGGGCACTATGGCTACACCTTC. V is TRBV18 and J is TRBJ1-2; TRBD1 agrees at 7 bases. The junction had 4 bases not matched to a gene; V was cut back by 3 bases and J by 3 bases. In germline, CDR1 is KGHSH, CDR2 LQKENI. This CDR3 has 14 amino acids.

This clone has more than one count but fewer than ten. The chain has TRBV29-1 and TRBJ2-5, with D hard to call. This CDR3 region has 13 residues. Germline lookup yields CDR1 SQVTM and CDR2 ANQGSEA. Trimming took 4 bases from V and 5 from J, leaving 14 bases between them. For the CDR3, the DNA is TGCAGCGTTGTAAAAGGCTTGAGGGAGACCCAGTACTTC. Translated, it gives CSVVKGLRETQYF.

On this clone itself: At one of its ends the junction is not consistent with the germline gene, which may arise from a read error. The chain carries TRBV9 and TRBJ2-1, with 10 bases identical to TRBD2. The CDR3 has 16 amino acids. Germline V CDR1 and CDR2: SGDLS, YYNGEE. In nucleotides, the CDR3 is TGTGCCAGCAGTCGTCTAGCGGGGGCCTCCTTCAATGAGCAGTTCTTC. It specifies CASSRLAGASFNEQFF.

The J gene is TRBJ1-2, the V gene TRBV2; tentative D call: TRBD1 (6 bases). The CDR3 is 14 residues long. Germline V gene lookup returns CDR1 SNHLY and CDR2 FYNNEI. V lost 4 bases to trimming and J lost 5 bases, with 14 bases between them. The CDR3 reads CASSVQAGAYGYTF. In DNA, the CDR3 is TGTGCCAGCAGTGTACAGGCGGGGGCATATGGCTACACCTTC.

The chain combines TRBV9 with TRBJ2-2, with 12 bases identical to TRBD1. Per the germline V gene, CDR1 is SGDLS and CDR2 is YYNGEE. V lost 4 bases to trimming and J lost 8 bases; unmatched junction nucleotides: 9. The CDR3 consists of 16 residues. The CDR3 sequence is CASSFWDRGRSGELFF. The DNA for the CDR3 is TGTGCCAGCAGCTTCTGGGACAGGGGGCGCTCGGGGGAGCTGTTTTTT.

V and J are TRBV9 and TRBJ2-1, with TRBD2 matching over 7 bases. The trim removed 0 bases at V and 3 bases at J, leaving 3 bases unmatched. Germline CDR1 and CDR2: SGDLS and YYNGEE. There are 15 residues in the CDR3. CDR3: CASSVDGGIYNEQFF. In DNA form, the CDR3 reads TGTGCCAGCAGCGTAGACGGGGGGATCTACAATGAGCAGTTCTTC.

The J gene is TRBJ1-4, the V gene TRBV18; no firm D call. Trimming pared 5 bases from V and 8 bases from J, leaving 9 bases between. The germline CDR1 and CDR2 sequences are KGHSH and LQKENI. CDR3 length equals 12 residues. CDR3 residues: CASSSTLEKLFF. CDR3 DNA: TGTGCCAGCTCATCGACTCTAGAAAAACTGTTTTTT. The full variable domain, its missing parts supplied by reference TRBV18 and TRBJ1-4, is NAGVMQNPRHLVRRRGQEARLRCSPMKGHSHVYWYRQLPEEGLKFMVYLQKENIIDESGMPKERFSAEFPKEGPSILRIQQVVRGDSAAYFCASSSTLEKLFFGSGTQLSVL.

This chain connects TRBV10-1 to TRBJ1-1, with 9 positions matching TRBD1. This CDR3 region has 14 residues. In germline, CDR1 is WNHNN, CDR2 SYGVQD (reference sequence). The trim removed 6 bases at V and 3 bases at J, leaving 5 bases unmatched. DNA for the CDR3: TGCGCCAGCAGAGGACAGGGGAGGGACACTGAAGCTTTCTTT. Amino acid sequence: CASRGQGRDTEAFF.

This chain joins TRBV30 and TRBJ2-2, with no clear D. Germline V lookup: CDR1 GTSNPN, CDR2 SVGIG (reference sequence). Trimming took off 8 bases at V and 0 bases at J, with 13 bases between the two ends. The length of the CDR3 is 14 residues. The CDR3 protein is CAGRSGANTGELFF. As DNA, the CDR3 is TGTGCCGGTCGCTCCGGAGCGAACACCGGGGAGCTGTTTTTT.

The gene calls are TRBV29-1 and TRBJ1-3, with D perhaps TRBD1 (6 bases). Per the germline V gene, CDR1 is SQVTM and CDR2 is ANQGSEA. Trimming cost V 5 bases and J 7 bases, with 18 bases left between them. The CDR3 extends over 14 amino acids. The chain's CDR3 is CSVSLQGARNTIYF. The CDR3 region has the DNA TGCAGCGTTTCTCTACAGGGTGCGAGGAACACCATATATTTT.

There are a few counts of this clone. CDR3 protein: CASSEARGGADTQYF. DNA of the CDR3: TGTGCCAGCAGTGAAGCGCGAGGCGGGGCAGATACGCAGTATTTT. This chain links TRBV6-1 with TRBJ2-3; D might be TRBD2 (6 bases). V lost 0 bases to trimming and J lost 4 bases, with 11 bases between them. The CDR3 has 15 residues. From germline, CDR1 is MNHNS and CDR2 SASEGT.

The rearrangement links TRBV6-4 to TRBJ1-1; maybe TRBD1 (5 bases). The V end was cut by 6 bases, the J end by 0 bases, with 8 bases between. The CDR3 covers 13 residues. CDR1 is MRHNA, CDR2 SNTAGT, per germline. The CDR3 DNA sequence: TGTGCCAGCAGCGAGACAGTGAACACTGAAGCTTTCTTT. Translation gives CASSETVNTEAFF.

The rearrangement links TRBV28 to TRBJ1-1, with D possibly being TRBD1 (6 bases). Germline-derived CDR1 and CDR2 are MDHEN and SYDVKM. CDR3 length equals 12 residues. The germline V and J ends were trimmed by 11 bases and 8 bases, with 18 bases remaining between them. The CDR3 DNA sequence: TGTGCCTCCCGGACAGCGTTATTAGAAGCTTTCTTT. This translates into CASRTALLEAFF.

This clone was counted between two and nine times. The sample carries other DNA sequences with the same CDR3. V and J are TRBV9 and TRBJ2-7; perhaps TRBD1 as D (5 bases). CDR3 length: 14 amino acids. The V gene's germline CDR1 is SGDLS and CDR2 YYNGEE. Trimming took 3 bases from V and 5 from J, leaving 15 bases between them. For the CDR3, the DNA is TGTGCCAGCAGCGCACCTCCAAGGGGCCACGAGCAGTACTTC. This codes for CASSAPPRGHEQYF.

V usage is TRBV7-9 and J usage is TRBJ1-6; D might be TRBD1 (5 bases). The V end was cut by 5 bases, the J end by 5 bases, with 16 bases between. This CDR3 comprises 16 residues. The germline V gene encodes CDR1 SEHNR and CDR2 FQNEAQ (reference sequence). The CDR3: CASSPGVGANNSPLHF. CDR3 DNA: TGTGCCAGCAGCCCGGGGGTCGGGGCCAATAATTCACCCCTCCACTTT. The full variable domain, with the rest looked up from reference TRBV7-9 and TRBJ1-6, is DTGVSQNPRHKITKRGQNVTFRCDPISEHNRLYWYRQTLGQGPEFLTYFQNEAQLEKSRLLSDRFSAERPKGSFSTLEIQRTEQGDSAMYLCASSPGVGANNSPLHFGNGTRLTVT.

The chain is built from TRBV5-1 and TRBJ2-5, with 7 bases aligning to TRBD1. The germline V gene has CDR1 SGHRS and CDR2 YFSETQ. CDR3 length: 16 amino acids. Trimming removed 2 bases from V and 1 base from J; junction bases left unmatched: 8. CDR3 region: CASSFGPGQFQETQYF. In nucleotides, the CDR3 is TGCGCCAGCAGCTTTGGTCCGGGACAGTTCCAAGAGACCCAGTACTTC. The full variable domain, rest sourced from reference TRBV5-1 and TRBJ2-5, is KAGVTQTPRYLIKTRGQQVTLSCSPISGHRSVSWYQQTPGQGLQFLFEYFSETQRNKGNFPGRFSGRQFSNSRSEMNVSTLELGDSALYLCASSFGPGQFQETQYFGPGTRLLVL.

V and J are TRBV7-3 and TRBJ2-5; perhaps TRBD2 as D (6 bases). Germline-derived CDR1 and CDR2 are SGHTA and FQGTGA. Between the trimmed V and J ends, which lost 1 base and 4 bases, there was a span of 10 bases. The CDR3 length is 14 residues. Here the CDR3 DNA reads TGTGCCAGCAGCTTAAGCGGGGCTGGAGAGACCCAGTACTTC. Translated: CASSLSGAGETQYF.

This chain uses TRBV6-5 with TRBJ1-1; D is undetermined. The CDR3 sequence is 13 residues long. Per the germline V gene, CDR1 is MNHEY and CDR2 is SVGAGI. V was cut by 0 bases and J by 6 bases, with 8 bases left in between. The CDR3 loop is CASSYSRRSEAFF. The DNA of the CDR3 is TGTGCCAGCAGTTACTCGAGGAGGTCTGAAGCTTTCTTT.